What follows describes a single T cell receptor (beta chain). This clone's antigen is unknown. No much larger clone is present one base from it, and per-base qualities are unavailable. The data stem from a study of Ad26.COV2.S vaccination and SARS-CoV-2 variants (TCRdb year 2021). For context, the study as a whole: Vaccine-arm donors were drawn from COV1001, a multicentre, randomized, double-blind, placebo-controlled phase I-IIa trial of Ad26.COV2.S in healthy adults. Throughout the experiments and outcome assessment, investigators stayed blinded to trial group allocation. TCRbeta repertoire sequencing was used to assess the specificity and breadth of SARS-CoV-2-reactive T cell receptors after Ad26.COV2.S vaccination. Trial participants were randomized into five groups of five: low-dose or high-dose Ad26.COV2.S given once or twice, or placebo on both occasions. Ad26.COV2.S was given intramuscularly at 5x10^10 or 1x10^11 viral particles, as a single shot or as two shots 56 days apart. The TCR-sequenced set comprised approximately 32 samples: some 19 Ad26.COV2.S vaccine recipients, 5 placebo recipients and 8 SARS-CoV-2 convalescent individuals. Broad study findings and their caveats: The study was not powered for comparison of responses between vaccine doses or regimens. Comparable non-spike TCR breadth was observed between vaccine and placebo recipients, consistent with only spike being contained in the vaccine. After vaccination, substantial breadth of spike-specific CD8+ and CD4+ T cell responses was reported. The authors noted that the TCR breadth and depth analyses may have underestimated total T cell responses. Higher spike-specific TCR breadth was observed in Ad26.COV2.S recipients than in placebo recipients (P = 0.0014).

The immunoSEQ Assay was used to sequence TCRbeta CDR3 regions. After extraction, genomic DNA underwent amplification by bias-controlled multiplex PCR, followed by high-throughput sequencing. Processing in the source paper ran as follows. To quantify the absolute abundance of each unique TCRbeta CDR3 region, sequences were collapsed and filtered. T cell fraction was estimated by normalizing TCRbeta template counts to usable DNA, with usable DNA measured through amplification of reference genes found in all nucleated cells. Repertoire TCRs were annotated as SARS-CoV-2-specific by exact matching of V gene, CDR3 amino acid sequence and J gene to a known reactive TCR set. MIRA supplied the reference SARS-CoV-2 TCR set, which was filtered for enrichment in COVID-19-positive ImmuneCODE repertoires so that public or cross-reactive TCRs were removed. Using the MIRA antigens, annotated TCRs were further analysed by specific ORF or by position within an ORF. Depth was the summed frequency of annotated unique rearrangements, while breadth was defined as annotated unique rearrangements over total unique productive rearrangements. TCR breadth was compared between groups using two-sided Wilcoxon rank-sum tests. This is the immuneACCESS table as TCRdb keeps it, with only in-frame sequences that have V and J called. A part of the clones is gone; compared with another copy, unresolved V genes explain less than half, and the rest is unexplained. V, J and clone size derive from that table, while D and trimming were established from the DNA sequence. The sample table records roughly 460,000 clones; 89% of these occur just once. 1.5% to 2% of the sample comes from the top ten.

The treatment or condition label, read with the paper, signifies: about 20 received Ad26.COV2.S at low or high dose, single or two shots; 5 received placebo; per-sample allocation not given. Repertoires of vaccine and placebo recipients were sequenced from samples collected on day 63 after the first injection. Between 29 July and 7 August 2020, Cohort 1b enrolled 25 adults aged 18-55 years at one site in Boston, USA. Ad26.COV2.S was a replication-incompetent adenovirus type 26 vector expressing a prefusion-stabilized SARS-CoV-2 spike protein from the original Wuhan strain. Measured from the cysteine to the phenylalanine, the CDR3 is 14 residues long. CDR3 DNA only is kept here, 42 bases in frame from base 1. V lost 6 bases and J lost 2 bases, and the count of bases not matched to a germline gene is 6. Based on the germline V gene, the CDR1 and CDR2 sequences are SNHLY and FYNNEI.

In this chain, TRBV2 is recombined with TRBJ1-2; the central 7 bases match TRBD1. The sample was peripheral blood, taken in a trial of Ad26.COV2.S vaccine versus placebo. The origin of this receptor is a person between 18 and 60 years old who received the Ad26.COV2.S COVID-19 vaccine or a placebo. The CDR3 region reads CASSDRGQNYGYTF. The sequenced DNA is TGTGCCAGCAGCGATAGGGGACAGAACTATGGCTACACCTTC.